This T cell receptor (beta chain) was captured in a study of blood T cell repertoires in COVID-19. In the study overall: From T cells, B-cell-depleted T cells, or PBMCs came the material, which was cDNA or gDNA.

Sequenced by immunoSEQ multiplex PCR; TCRdb stores in-frame clones only, minus some. The sample contains 85,000 to 110,000 clones, roughly 80% of which appear only once. Only one count was recorded for this clone. V trimming: 4 bases; J trimming: 5 bases; junction bases outside the gene matches: 3. Germline V CDR1 and CDR2: LGHDT, YNNKEL (reference sequence). The CDR3 runs 14 residues. Sequenced: peripheral blood. The source of this sequence is a human donor in a cohort sampled during active COVID-19. J is TRBJ1-4 and V is TRBV3-1 (or the pseudogene TRBV3-2); 8 nucleotides align to TRBD1. The CDR3 spells CASSLRGQNEKLFF. Here the CDR3 DNA reads TGTGCCAGCAGCCTCAGGGGGCAGAATGAAAAACTGTTTTTT.